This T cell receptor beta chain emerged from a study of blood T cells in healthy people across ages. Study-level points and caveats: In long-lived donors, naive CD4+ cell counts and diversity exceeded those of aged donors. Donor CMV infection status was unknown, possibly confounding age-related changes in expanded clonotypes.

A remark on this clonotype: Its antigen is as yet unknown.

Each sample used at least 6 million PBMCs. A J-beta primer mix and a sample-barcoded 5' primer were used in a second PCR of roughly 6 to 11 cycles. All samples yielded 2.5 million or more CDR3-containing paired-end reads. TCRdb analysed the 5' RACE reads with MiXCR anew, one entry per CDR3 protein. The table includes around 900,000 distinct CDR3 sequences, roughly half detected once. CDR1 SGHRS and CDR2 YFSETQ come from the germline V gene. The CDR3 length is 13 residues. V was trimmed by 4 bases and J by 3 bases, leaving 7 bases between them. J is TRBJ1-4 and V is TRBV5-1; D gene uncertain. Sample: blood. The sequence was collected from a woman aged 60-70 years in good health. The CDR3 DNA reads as TGCGCCAGCAGCCGGATGTCTAATGAAAAACTGTTTTTT. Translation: CASSRMSNEKLFF.